This T cell receptor (beta chain) was identified during a study of cytomegalovirus exposure and HLA in healthy donors. In regard to this clone: Antigen specificity is unknown.

Study-wide points: Some V segments, TRBV6-2 and TRBV6-3 among them, were indistinguishable and were therefore excluded. Earlier findings revealed that most TCR beta V segments proved productive either about 87% or about 30% of the time.

Researchers ran the PCR with 60 Vbeta and 13 Jbeta primers. The method was immunoSEQ multiplex PCR; TCRdb's version includes in-frame clones alone and lacks a portion of them. The sample lists about 180,000 clones; 60% to 85% were seen once. The V and J ends lost 7 bases and 5 bases, in that order; junction bases with no gene match: 14. This CDR3 region has 16 residues. CDR1 and CDR2 from the germline V gene are LNHDA and SQIVND (reference sequence). Sequenced material: PBMCs. This sequence originates from a male donor in good health and CMV-seronegative. The rearrangement joins TRBV19 to TRBJ2-5, with 9 positions matching TRBD1. The CDR3 bases are TGTGCCAGTAAGGGGACAGGGAGGAGTCCTCACGAGACCCAGTACTTC. Translated: CASKGTGRSPHETQYF.